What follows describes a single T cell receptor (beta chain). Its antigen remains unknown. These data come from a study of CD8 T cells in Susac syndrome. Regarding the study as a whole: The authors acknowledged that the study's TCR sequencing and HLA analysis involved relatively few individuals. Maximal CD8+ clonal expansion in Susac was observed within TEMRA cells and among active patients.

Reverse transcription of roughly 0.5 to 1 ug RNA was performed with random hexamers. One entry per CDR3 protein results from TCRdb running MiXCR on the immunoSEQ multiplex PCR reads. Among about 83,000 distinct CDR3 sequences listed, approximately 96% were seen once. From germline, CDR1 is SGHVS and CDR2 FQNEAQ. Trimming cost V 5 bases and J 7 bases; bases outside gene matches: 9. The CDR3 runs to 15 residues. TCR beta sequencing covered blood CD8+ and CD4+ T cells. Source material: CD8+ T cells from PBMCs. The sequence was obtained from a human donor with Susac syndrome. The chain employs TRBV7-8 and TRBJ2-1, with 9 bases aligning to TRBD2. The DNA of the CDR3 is TGTGCCAGCAGCCCCAGGCGGGGGGGAAAGAATGAGCAGTTCTTC. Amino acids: CASSPRRGGKNEQFF. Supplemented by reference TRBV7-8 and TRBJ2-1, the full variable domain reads GAGVSQSPRYKVAKRGQDVALRCDPISGHVSLFWYQQALGQGPEFLTYFQNEAQLDKSGLPSDRFFAERPEGSVSTLKIQRTQQEDSAVYLCASSPRRGGKNEQFFGPGTRLTVL.